What follows are 21 T cell receptor beta chains derived from one specimen sequenced in a study of shared clonotypes between healthy human individuals. Sequencing was performed with immunoSEQ multiplex PCR; in TCRdb, only in-frame clones are kept and a portion is missing. The table has 2 million to 2.5 million clones, approximately 93% seen once. Sequencing was carried out using naive CD4+ T cells from PBMCs. The subset was: CD45RA+ positively selected. Source of these receptors: a man younger than 35 in good health. Some clones in this sample may be carry-over from other donors' samples.

This sequence joins TRBV15 and TRBJ2-1; TRBD2 matches 14 bases. Germline V lookup: CDR1 LNHNV, CDR2 YYDKDF (reference sequence). V was pared by 6 bases and J by 7 bases, with 5 bases of the junction left unmatched. The CDR3 runs to 15 residues. As DNA, the CDR3 is TGTGCCACCAGTCCGACTAGCGGGAGGGTAAATGAGCAGTTCTTC. Protein: CATSPTSGRVNEQFF.

To note about this clone: The same CDR3 arises from other DNA sequences in this sample as well. V gene TRBV6-5 combines with J gene TRBJ2-7; D is ambiguous. Trimming cost V 2 bases and J 6 bases, with 8 bases left between them. In germline, CDR1 is MNHEY, CDR2 SVGAGI. The CDR3 is 12 amino acids. CDR3 sequence: CASSYPLGEQYF. The CDR3 DNA reads TGTGCCAGCAGTTACCCCCTCGGCGAGCAGTACTTC.

This clone has a handful of counts. V gene TRBV5-4 combines with J gene TRBJ1-5, with 9 bases matching TRBD1. CDR3 size: 12 residues. Germline V gene lookup returns CDR1 SGHNT and CDR2 YYREEE (reference sequence). J lost 13 bases, V lost 0 bases, and 2 bases had no gene match. The CDR3 here is CASSLDRGPQHF. CDR3 coding DNA: TGTGCCAGCAGCTTGGACAGGGGGCCTCAGCATTTT.

The V gene is TRBV7-9, the J gene TRBJ2-3, with D perhaps TRBD2 (6 bases). Germline V gene data show CDR1 as SEHNR and CDR2 as FQNEAQ (reference sequence). This CDR3 contains 12 residues. With 1 base removed from V and 11 bases from J, the gap between germline ends came to 10 bases. CDR3 nucleotide sequence: TGTGCCAGCAGCTTAGAGGGAGGTATGCAGTATTTT. It codes for CASSLEGGMQYF. The full variable domain, rest sourced from reference TRBV7-9 and TRBJ2-3, is DTGVSQNPRHKITKRGQNVTFRCDPISEHNRLYWYRQTLGQGPEFLTYFQNEAQLEKSRLLSDRFSAERPKGSFSTLEIQRTEQGDSAMYLCASSLEGGMQYFGPGTRLTVL.

The chain uses TRBV5-1 and TRBJ1-2; 11 positions agree with TRBD1. The V gene end was trimmed by 1 base and the J gene end by 0 bases; junction bases not matched to a gene: 8. Germline V gene sequence: CDR1 SGHRS, CDR2 YFSETQ. CDR3 length equals 18 residues. The CDR3, as DNA: TGCGCCAGCAGCTTGTCGGGGACAGGGGGGAACTCTAACTATGGCTACACCTTC. It encodes CASSLSGTGGNSNYGYTF.

V and J are TRBV29-1 and TRBJ2-3; 7 bases are a match to TRBD2. The length of the CDR3 is 15 residues. With V trimmed by 7 bases and J by 6 bases, 16 bases remained unmatched. Looked up from germline, CDR1 is SQVTM and CDR2 is ANQGSEA. CDR3 sequence: CSADLPPGGGDTQYF. Written as DNA, the CDR3 is TGCAGCGCCGACCTCCCTCCGGGAGGCGGGGATACGCAGTATTTT.

This clone is a singleton in its sample. V is TRBV6-5 and J is TRBJ2-6; the D is unclear. CDR3 length: 16 amino acids. Trimming cost V 2 bases and J 0 bases, with 8 bases left between them. Germline CDR1 is MNHEY and CDR2 is SVGAGI. DNA of the CDR3: TGTGCCAGCAGTTACCGGGTATCCTCTGGGGCCAACGTCCTGACTTTC. This translates into CASSYRVSSGANVLTF.

The V call is TRBV4-1, the J call TRBJ2-1, with 14 bases that match TRBD2. The V segment lost 3 bases and the J segment 4 bases; nucleotides outside the gene matches: 8. The CDR3 runs 18 residues. Germline assignment: CDR1 MGHRA and CDR2 YSYEKL. The CDR3 loop reads CASSQGTSGSPGYNEQFF. CDR3 coding DNA: TGCGCCAGCAGCCAGGGGACTAGCGGGAGTCCCGGATACAATGAGCAGTTCTTC.

V and J are TRBV6-4 and TRBJ2-1; TRBD2 matches at 8 bases. The germline CDR1 and CDR2 sequences are MRHNA and SNTAGT. The CDR3 is 16 residues long. J was trimmed by 2 bases and V by 6 bases; bases with no gene match: 9. CDR3 in DNA: TGTGCCAGCAGGGGGGAACTAGCGGAAACCTACAATGAGCAGTTCTTC. It codes for CASRGELAETYNEQFF.

V usage is TRBV6-5 and J usage is TRBJ2-2; 7 positions agree with TRBD1. The J segment lost 4 bases and the V segment lost 4 bases, leaving 6 bases of the junction unmatched. CDR3 size: 15 residues. CDR1 is MNHEY, CDR2 SVGAGI, per germline. CDR3 sequence (DNA): TGTGCCAGCAGTTCCCGGGACAGAAGCACCGGGGAGCTGTTTTTT. This codes for CASSSRDRSTGELFF.

The chain uses TRBV28 and TRBJ1-2; no definite D call. Germline V gene sequence: CDR1 MDHEN, CDR2 SYDVKM. The V end was cut by 8 bases, the J end by 0 bases, with 16 bases between. The CDR3 loop spans 15 amino acids. In nucleotides, the CDR3 is TGTGCCAGCCACGAGGCCAAATATTCTAACTATGGCTACACCTTC. Translated: CASHEAKYSNYGYTF.

The J gene is TRBJ2-2, the V gene TRBV7-3, with 7 bases aligning to TRBD2. Germline V gene data show CDR1 as SGHTA and CDR2 as FQGTGA. The ends lost 2 bases at V and 7 bases at J; junction bases unmatched: 4. The CDR3 has 14 residues. CDR3 DNA: TGTGCCAGCAGCTTAGCGGGAGTGTTCGGGGAGCTGTTTTTT. Encoded protein: CASSLAGVFGELFF. Full variable domain (outside the CDR3, taken from reference TRBV7-3 and TRBJ2-2): GAGVSQTPSNKVTEKGKYVELRCDPISGHTALYWYRQSLGQGPEFLIYFQGTGAADDSGLPNDRFFAVRPEGSVSTLKIQRTERGDSAVYLCASSLAGVFGELFFGEGSRLTVL.

J is TRBJ2-1 and V is TRBV30; possibly TRBD1 for D (6 bases). This CDR3 comprises 14 residues. V was shortened by 1 base and J by 5 bases, with 12 bases between the two germline ends. The germline gives CDR1 GTSNPN, CDR2 SVGIG (reference sequence). The CDR3 sequence: CAWSAQDSNNEQFF. CDR3 nucleotides: TGTGCCTGGAGTGCTCAGGACAGTAACAATGAGCAGTTCTTC.

This chain connects TRBV6-5 to TRBJ2-3; D not certain. Trimming cost V 5 bases and J 4 bases, with 16 bases left between them. Germline V gene lookup returns CDR1 MNHEY and CDR2 SVGAGI. The CDR3 loop spans 15 amino acids. The CDR3 region has the DNA TGTGCCAGCAGTAGCGCCCTCGTGTCCTCAGATACGCAGTATTTT. Translation: CASSSALVSSDTQYF.

The rearrangement links TRBV28 to TRBJ2-4; perhaps TRBD2 as D (7 bases). Germline V lookup: CDR1 MDHEN, CDR2 SYDVKM. The CDR3 spans 18 residues. Trimming pared 10 bases from V and 6 bases from J, leaving 31 bases between. CDR3 region: CAIRGSPQMGGLVNIQYF. CDR3 DNA sequence: TGTGCCATCCGTGGAAGTCCCCAAATGGGGGGGCTGGTAAACATTCAGTACTTC.

This clone was detected once. The genes are TRBV28 and TRBJ2-2, with TRBD1 identical over 7 bases. From germline, CDR1 is MDHEN and CDR2 SYDVKM. V lost 7 bases and J lost 3; bases outside the gene matches: 5. The CDR3 spans 14 residues. The chain's CDR3 is CASMKGAYTGELFF. In DNA, the CDR3 is TGTGCCAGCATGAAGGGGGCGTACACCGGGGAGCTGTTTTTT.

The gene calls are TRBV27 and TRBJ2-2; possibly TRBD1 or TRBD2 for D (5 bases each). The CDR3 runs to 16 residues. CDR1 is MNHEY, CDR2 SMNVEV, per germline (reference sequence). V lost 5 bases to trimming and J lost 0 bases, with 13 bases between them. CDR3 DNA sequence: TGTGCCAGCAGTCCCCGGGGCCACGCGAACACCGGGGAGCTGTTTTTT. Encoded protein: CASSPRGHANTGELFF.

This sequence joins TRBV4-3 and TRBJ1-1; no clear D gene. Trimming took off 0 bases at V and 9 bases at J, with 14 bases between the two ends. The germline CDR1 and CDR2 sequences are LGHNA and YSLEER. This CDR3 has 14 amino acids. Here the CDR3 reads CASSQDPETPQAFF. The CDR3, as DNA: TGCGCCAGCAGCCAAGATCCCGAGACGCCCCAAGCTTTCTTT.

CDR3 nucleotides: TGTGCCAGCAGTAAACAGGTGAACTATGGCTACACCTTC. Its translation is CASSKQVNYGYTF. The gene calls are TRBV5-5 and TRBJ1-2; a possible D gene is TRBD1 (5 bases). V lost 5 bases and J lost 2, with 10 bases in between. This CDR3 has 13 amino acids. The germline gives CDR1 SGHKS, CDR2 YYEKEE (reference sequence).

This rearrangement joins TRBV6-5 to TRBJ2-1, with a weak D call TRBD2 (6 bases). Germline CDR1 MNHEY, CDR2 SVGAGI. The V gene lost 5 bases and the J gene lost 4 bases, with 15 bases spanning the gap. CDR3 length equals 15 residues. DNA for the CDR3: TGTGCCAGCAGTCGCGTAGCGGTAACTTACAATGAGCAGTTCTTC. This codes for CASSRVAVTYNEQFF.

This chain uses TRBV4-2 with TRBJ1-5; no clear D gene. CDR3 length: 13 amino acids. Trimming left V 2 bases short and J 7 bases short, with 9 bases between. The germline V gene encodes CDR1 LGHNA and CDR2 YNFKEQ. CDR3 region: CASSQSVPQPQHF. In DNA form, the CDR3 reads TGTGCCAGCAGCCAAAGTGTCCCCCAGCCCCAGCATTTT.